Below are 14 T cell receptor beta chains sequenced from a single sample in a study of blood T cell repertoires in COVID-19. TCRdb's table, derived via immunoSEQ multiplex PCR, lists solely in-frame clones and lacks some. Of some 140,000 clones listed, around 83% are singletons. The sequencing sample was made of peripheral blood. The receptors originated from a woman aged 55-70 years with COVID-19, enrolled during active disease.

The V gene is TRBV18, the J gene TRBJ2-5; 8 bases agree with TRBD1. The CDR3 is 16 amino acids. The V and J ends lost 3 bases and 3 bases, in that order; junction bases with no gene match: 9. CDR1 is KGHSH, CDR2 LQKENI, per germline. The CDR3 loop is CASSPLSGQGKETQYF. DNA of the CDR3: TGTGCCAGCTCACCTCTTTCCGGACAGGGAAAAGAGACCCAGTACTTC.

This clone appeared a few times. The CDR3 DNA is TGCAGCGTGGGGGACAGAAGGTACGAGCAGTACTTC. Translated, it gives CSVGDRRYEQYF. The chain carries TRBV29-1 and TRBJ2-7; 7 nucleotides line up with TRBD1. This CDR3 has 12 amino acids. The germline gives CDR1 SQVTM, CDR2 ANQGSEA. V was clipped by 6 bases and J by 4 bases; unmatched bases: 6.

This chain uses TRBV5-4 with TRBJ2-5; possible D gene TRBD1, 6 bases. Germline assignment: CDR1 SGHNT and CDR2 YYREEE (reference sequence). The germline V and J ends were trimmed by 3 bases and 2 bases, with 11 bases remaining between them. The CDR3 loop spans 14 amino acids. This CDR3 reads CASSSGEIQETQYF. CDR3 sequence (DNA): TGTGCCAGCAGCTCAGGGGAGATTCAAGAGACCCAGTACTTC.

The chain links TRBV19 to TRBJ2-7, with TRBD1 matching 8 bases. Germline assignment: CDR1 LNHDA and CDR2 SQIVND (reference sequence). The V segment lost 3 bases and the J segment 1 base; nucleotides outside the gene matches: 8. This CDR3 contains 16 residues. CDR3 amino acids: CASSIWSGTGSYEQYF. Written as DNA, the CDR3 is TGTGCCAGTAGTATCTGGTCCGGGACAGGTTCCTACGAGCAGTACTTC.

V and J are TRBV5-6 and TRBJ2-5, with 9 bases aligning to TRBD1. V trimming: 0 bases; J trimming: 5 bases; junction bases outside the gene matches: 8. Germline V gives CDR1 SGHDT, CDR2 YYEEEE. This CDR3 comprises 16 residues. CDR3 coding DNA: TGTGCCAGCAGCTTGGTAACACAGGGGGCTTGGGAGACCCAGTACTTC. Its translation: CASSLVTQGAWETQYF.

The CDR3 here is CASSQDIVQGRGGYTF. The CDR3, as DNA: TGTGCCAGCAGCCAAGACATAGTACAGGGACGAGGTGGCTACACCTTC. This sequence joins TRBV14 and TRBJ1-2, with a tentative D call TRBD1 (6 bases). V lost 0 bases and J 7 bases, leaving 18 bases between the germline ends. This CDR3 contains 16 residues. Germline CDR1 and CDR2: SGHDN and FVKESK.

The chain uses TRBV20-1 and TRBJ1-3, with D unclear. Trimming took off 3 bases at V and 8 bases at J, with 5 bases between the two ends. The CDR3 length is 10 residues. Germline CDR1 reads DFQATT; CDR2 reads SNEGSKA (reference sequence). CDR3 residues: CSARSDTIYF. The CDR3 DNA is TGCAGTGCTAGGTCGGACACCATATATTTT.

This clone was seen only a few times. This chain uses TRBV7-2 with TRBJ2-1; TRBD2 matches 8 bases. Germline V gene lookup returns CDR1 SGHTA and CDR2 FQGNSA. The ends lost 5 bases at V and 3 bases at J; junction bases unmatched: 12. The CDR3 has 17 amino acids. For the CDR3, the DNA is TGTGCCAGCAGCCCAAGACTGAGTAGCGGGATCTACAATGAGCAGTTCTTC. Its protein is CASSPRLSSGIYNEQFF. The variable domain in full, with the rest retrieved from reference TRBV7-2 and TRBJ2-1, is GAGVSQSPSNKVTEKGKDVELRCDPISGHTALYWYRQSLGQGLEFLIYFQGNSAPDKSGLPSDRFSAERTGGSVSTLTIQRTQQEDSAVYLCASSPRLSSGIYNEQFFGPGTRLTVL.

This clone was recorded a few times. The chain recombines TRBV7-8 with TRBJ1-5; no clear D gene. In germline, CDR1 is SGHVS, CDR2 FQNEAQ. V was shortened by 5 bases and J by 2 bases, with 10 bases between the two germline ends. The CDR3 loop spans 14 amino acids. The CDR3 nucleotides read TGTGCCAGCAGCCCCGGAGAACGCAATCAGCCCCAGCATTTT. Translation: CASSPGERNQPQHF.

For this clone: The same CDR3 also results from other DNA sequences found in this sample. V gene TRBV18 combines with J gene TRBJ1-2, with D unresolved. V lost 2 bases to trimming and J lost 6 bases, with 10 bases between them. Germline V CDR1 and CDR2: KGHSH, LQKENI. The CDR3 has 13 amino acids. The CDR3 bases are TGTGCCAGCTCACCAGGCCAGACTGATGGCTACACCTTC. Amino acid sequence: CASSPGQTDGYTF.

The gene calls are TRBV9 and TRBJ2-5; possibly TRBD2 for D (5 bases). Germline CDR1 reads SGDLS; CDR2 reads YYNGEE. V dropped 0 bases and J dropped 5 bases, with 14 bases sitting between them. The CDR3 contains 15 residues. The CDR3 DNA is TGTGCCAGCAGCGTAGCTTTGTCTAGCCGGGAGACCCAGTACTTC. Translating gives CASSVALSSRETQYF.

This chain joins TRBV6-6 and TRBJ2-1; 11 nucleotides match TRBD2. Germline trimming cut 5 bases from V and 0 bases from J; bases unmatched to any gene: 15. The CDR3 runs to 20 residues. The germline V gene encodes CDR1 MNHNY and CDR2 SVGAGI (reference sequence). The DNA of the CDR3 is TGTGCCAGCAGTCCTGCCGGCCTGACTAGCGGGGCAAGCTCCTACAATGAGCAGTTCTTC. Translation gives CASSPAGLTSGASSYNEQFF.

This chain links TRBV5-4 with TRBJ1-1; D might be TRBD1 (6 bases). Germline CDR1 SGHNT, CDR2 YYREEE (reference sequence). The V end lost 2 bases, the J end lost 8 bases, and 16 bases lay between the germline ends. The CDR3 is 14 amino acids. The CDR3: CASSFTKGVEEAFF. Written as DNA, the CDR3 is TGTGCCAGCAGCTTTACTAAGGGGGTTGAGGAAGCTTTCTTT.

CDR3 bases: TGTGCCAGCATCCCTACTAGCAGCGAGCAGTACTTC. Translation: CASIPTSSEQYF. J is TRBJ2-7 and V is TRBV5-8; possibly TRBD2 for D (6 bases). Germline V gene data show CDR1 as SGHTS and CDR2 as YDEGEE. V was cut by 6 bases and J by 6 bases, with 13 bases left in between. The CDR3 runs 12 residues.